This is a list of T cell receptor beta chains from one sample in a study of shared clonotypes between healthy human individuals. Assay: immunoSEQ multiplex PCR; the TCRdb copy retains only in-frame clones and omits some. This sample yields millions of clones, of which roughly 92% are seen a single time; more than 0.12% belongs to the top ten. Sequencing used naive CD4+ T cells sorted from blood. Receptors originate from a man aged 18-30 years in good health. Each CDR3 is given with its conserved first and last residue. The order of the fields is V gene, J gene, clone size, CDR3 length, D gene, CDR3 protein, CDR3 DNA. D genes are given only for firm matches. For some rows the clone size is stated as once, few or many, or as a class when expanded; others skip it.

>TRBV7-9|TRBJ2-1|NA|16|TRBD2
CASSVGLAVIRNEQFF
TGTGCCAGCAGCGTGGGACTAGCGGTAATAAGGAATGAGCAGTTCTTC
>TRBV7-2|TRBJ1-1|NA|15|NA
CASSFSPTLTSSAFF
TGTGCCAGCAGCTTTTCTCCAACTCTGACAAGTTCAGCTTTCTTT
>TRBV14|TRBJ2-3|NA|16|TRBD2
CASSHFLAGGMDTQYF
TGTGCCAGCAGCCACTTCCTAGCGGGGGGGATGGATACGCAGTATTTT
>TRBV6-1|TRBJ2-7|NA|16|NA
CASSDSDGPKSYEQYF
TGTGCCAGCAGTGATTCCGACGGGCCTAAATCCTACGAGCAGTACTTC
>TRBV29-1|TRBJ1-3|NA|14|NA
CSVEFPGPGNTIYF
TGCAGCGTTGAGTTTCCCGGGCCAGGAAACACCATATATTTT
>TRBV7-9|TRBJ1-1|NA|14|NA
CASNPRGEGTEAFF
TGTGCCAGCAACCCCCGGGGGGAGGGCACTGAAGCTTTCTTT
>TRBV7-9|TRBJ2-5|NA|14|TRBD1
CASSPRQGGETQYF
TGTGCCAGCAGCCCCCGACAGGGGGGGGAGACCCAGTACTTC
>TRBV11-2|TRBJ2-7|NA|15|NA
CASSLALIASYEQYF
TGTGCCAGCAGCTTAGCGTTGATAGCCTCCTACGAGCAGTACTTC
>TRBV9|TRBJ2-7|NA|15|TRBD2
CASSVAQGGSYEQYF
TGTGCCAGCAGCGTAGCTCAGGGAGGGTCCTACGAGCAGTACTTC
>TRBV5-1|TRBJ2-1|NA|17|TRBD2
CASSLGASGGAYNEQFF
TGCGCCAGCAGCTTGGGTGCTAGCGGGGGGGCCTACAATGAGCAGTTCTTC
>TRBV2|TRBJ2-7|NA|14|TRBD1
CASSADRGIYEQYF
TGTGCCAGCAGTGCAGACAGGGGAATCTACGAGCAGTACTTC
>TRBV7-2|TRBJ2-7|NA|16|NA
CASSFQGFVAPHEQYF
TGTGCCAGCAGCTTTCAGGGGTTCGTCGCTCCCCACGAGCAGTACTTC
>TRBV28|TRBJ2-4|NA|11|NA
CASSLLSIQYF
TGTGCCAGCAGTTTACTATCCATTCAGTACTTC
>TRBV6-1|TRBJ2-6|NA|16|NA
CASSEALIPGANVLTF
TGTGCCAGCAGTGAAGCGCTCATCCCTGGGGCCAACGTCCTGACTTTC
>TRBV28|TRBJ2-7|NA|12|NA
CASSLDALEQYF
TGTGCCAGCAGTTTAGACGCGCTCGAGCAGTACTTC
>TRBV6-5|TRBJ1-1|NA|14|TRBD1
CASRRIDRVAEAFF
TGTGCCAGCAGGCGTATTGACAGGGTTGCTGAAGCTTTCTTT
>TRBV7-6|TRBJ2-2|NA|16|NA
CASGGPALASTGELFF
TGTGCCAGCGGGGGGCCGGCACTAGCGAGCACCGGGGAGCTGTTTTTT
>TRBV25-1|TRBJ2-5|NA|14|NA
CASSEFNTQETQYF
TGTGCCAGCAGTGAATTCAACACCCAAGAGACCCAGTACTTC
>TRBV6-1|TRBJ2-7|NA|10|NA
CASGGTTQYF
TGTGCCAGCGGGGGGACAACGCAGTACTTC
>TRBV12-5|TRBJ1-1|NA|14|NA
CASGPGPQNTEAFF
TGTGCTAGTGGGCCCGGGCCGCAGAACACTGAAGCTTTCTTT
>TRBV28|TRBJ2-4|NA|12|NA
CASSFRAADPYF
TGTGCCAGCAGTTTTCGGGCGGCAGACCCCTACTTC
>TRBV10-3|TRBJ1-3|NA|16|NA
CAISPQWLGSGNTIYF
TGTGCCATCAGTCCCCAGTGGCTTGGCTCTGGAAACACCATATATTTT
>TRBV7-8|TRBJ2-2|NA|16|NA
CASSLLWQTNTGELFF
TGTGCCAGCAGCTTATTGTGGCAAACCAACACCGGGGAGCTGTTTTTT
>TRBV29-1|TRBJ1-2|once|13|NA
CSVLQQVEYGYTF
TGCAGCGTTTTGCAGCAGGTCGAATATGGCTACACCTTC
>TRBV4-3|TRBJ2-7|NA|13|NA
CASSLMTGTEQYF
TGCGCCAGCAGCCTAATGACCGGTACCGAGCAGTACTTC
>TRBV19|TRBJ1-1|NA|13|NA
CASTGQENTEAFF
TGTGCCAGTACGGGTCAAGAGAACACTGAAGCTTTCTTT
>TRBV6-1|TRBJ2-7|NA|12|NA
CASSRGPYEQYF
TGTGCCAGCAGCAGGGGTCCCTACGAGCAGTACTTC
>TRBV5-8|TRBJ2-3|NA|16|TRBD2
CASSLGQGGPPDTQYF
TGTGCCAGCAGCTTGGGGCAGGGAGGGCCCCCAGATACGCAGTATTTT
>TRBV18|TRBJ1-6|NA|16|NA
CASSPQERYYNSPLHF
TGTGCCAGCTCACCCCAGGAAAGATATTATAATTCACCCCTCCACTTT
>TRBV19|TRBJ1-5|NA|13|NA
CAGSTERNQPQHF
TGTGCCGGGTCGACAGAGCGCAATCAGCCCCAGCATTTT
>TRBV5-1|TRBJ1-5|NA|15|TRBD1
CASSLVTGGNQPQHF
TGCGCCAGCAGCTTGGTGACAGGGGGGAATCAGCCCCAGCATTTT
>TRBV28|TRBJ2-7|NA|14|TRBD2
CASRREGGEGEQYF
TGTGCCAGCAGACGCGAGGGAGGGGAGGGGGAGCAGTACTTC
>TRBV10-1|TRBJ2-3|NA|13|NA
CASSGLFTDTQYF
TGCGCCAGCAGTGGACTTTTCACAGATACGCAGTATTTT
>TRBV4-2|TRBJ2-3|NA|15|TRBD1
CASSQGDRDTDTQYF
TGTGCCAGCAGCCAAGGGGACAGGGATACAGATACGCAGTATTTT
>TRBV6-1|TRBJ2-5|NA|14|TRBD1
CASSERGRGETQYF
TGTGCCAGCAGTGAAAGGGGGCGCGGAGAGACCCAGTACTTC
>TRBV19|TRBJ2-7|NA|17|TRBD1
CASSPQPSTGTGYEQYF
TGTGCCAGTAGTCCCCAACCCTCGACAGGGACGGGATACGAGCAGTACTTC
>TRBV5-4|TRBJ2-5|NA|16|TRBD1
CASRKGSAGGVETQYF
TGTGCCAGCAGGAAGGGGAGCGCAGGGGGCGTCGAGACCCAGTACTTC
>TRBV11-3|TRBJ2-1|once|15|NA
CASSFKGSSYNEQFF
TGTGCCAGCAGCTTTAAGGGGAGCTCCTACAATGAGCAGTTCTTC
>TRBV9|TRBJ2-7|NA|14|NA
CASSVEPGAYEQYF
TGTGCCAGCAGCGTAGAACCCGGCGCCTACGAGCAGTACTTC
>TRBV6-1|TRBJ1-5|NA|15|NA
CASSEEHSLGQPQHF
TGTGCCAGCAGTGAAGAACACTCCCTCGGTCAGCCCCAGCATTTT
>TRBV10-1|TRBJ2-1|NA|16|NA
CASSESWRSSYNEQFF
TGCGCCAGCAGTGAATCTTGGCGGAGCTCCTACAATGAGCAGTTCTTC
>TRBV9|TRBJ2-3|NA|13|NA
CASRGGLTDTQYF
TGTGCCAGCAGAGGGGGTCTCACAGATACGCAGTATTTT
>TRBV6-5|TRBJ2-5|NA|15|TRBD2
CASSYLRREGETQYF
TGTGCCAGCAGTTACTTGCGGCGGGAGGGGGAGACCCAGTACTTC
>TRBV20-1|TRBJ1-1|NA|11|TRBD1
CSAPRGPEAFF
TGCAGTGCCCCCAGGGGGCCTGAAGCTTTCTTT
>TRBV5-1|TRBJ2-1|NA|16|NA
CASSPRGGYGDNEQFF
TGCGCCAGCAGCCCTCGAGGCGGGTATGGCGACAATGAGCAGTTCTTC
>TRBV19|TRBJ1-5|NA|13|TRBD1
CASSDRGNQPQHF
TGTGCCAGTAGTGACAGGGGCAATCAGCCCCAGCATTTT
>TRBV4-1|TRBJ1-3|NA|16|NA
CASSHLLGKSGNTIYF
TGCGCCAGCAGCCACCTTCTAGGGAAGTCTGGAAACACCATATATTTT